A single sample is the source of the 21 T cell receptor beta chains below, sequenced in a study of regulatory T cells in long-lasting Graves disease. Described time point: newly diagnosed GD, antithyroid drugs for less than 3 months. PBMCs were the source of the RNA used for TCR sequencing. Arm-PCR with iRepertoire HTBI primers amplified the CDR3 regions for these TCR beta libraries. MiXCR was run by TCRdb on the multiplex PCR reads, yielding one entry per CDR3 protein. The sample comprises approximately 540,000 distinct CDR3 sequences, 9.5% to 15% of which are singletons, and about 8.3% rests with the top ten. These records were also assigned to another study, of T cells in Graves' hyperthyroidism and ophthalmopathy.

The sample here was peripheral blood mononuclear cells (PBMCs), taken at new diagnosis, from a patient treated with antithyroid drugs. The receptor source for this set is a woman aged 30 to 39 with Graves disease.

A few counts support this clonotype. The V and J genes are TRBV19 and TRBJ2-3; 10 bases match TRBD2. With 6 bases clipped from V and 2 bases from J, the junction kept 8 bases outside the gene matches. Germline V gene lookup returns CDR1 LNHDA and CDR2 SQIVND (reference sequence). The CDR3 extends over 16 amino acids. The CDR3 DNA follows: TGTGCCAGTAGATCCTCTAGCGGGAGTATCACAGATACGCAGTATTTT. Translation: CASRSSSGSITDTQYF.

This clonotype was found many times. The CDR3 DNA reads as TGTGCCAGCAGTCGTTTTCCCGGGGATACGCAGTATTTT. It yields the protein CASSRFPGDTQYF. This chain connects TRBV27 to TRBJ2-3; D not certain. The CDR3 is 13 amino acids. The germline V gene encodes CDR1 MNHEY and CDR2 SMNVEV (reference sequence). Trimming pared 5 bases from V and 6 bases from J, leaving 12 bases between.

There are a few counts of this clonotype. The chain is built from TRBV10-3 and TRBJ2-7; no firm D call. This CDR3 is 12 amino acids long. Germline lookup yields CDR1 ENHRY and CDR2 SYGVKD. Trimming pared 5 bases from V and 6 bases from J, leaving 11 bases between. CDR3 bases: TGTGCCATCAGTCTAGAGTCGGGCGAGCAGTACTTC. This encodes CAISLESGEQYF.

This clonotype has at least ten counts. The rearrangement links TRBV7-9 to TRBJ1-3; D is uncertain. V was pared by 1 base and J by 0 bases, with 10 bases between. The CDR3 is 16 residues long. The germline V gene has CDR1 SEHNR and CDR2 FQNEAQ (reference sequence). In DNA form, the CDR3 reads TGTGCCAGCAGCTTAGAATTACGGTCCTCTGGAAACACCATATATTTT. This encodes CASSLELRSSGNTIYF.

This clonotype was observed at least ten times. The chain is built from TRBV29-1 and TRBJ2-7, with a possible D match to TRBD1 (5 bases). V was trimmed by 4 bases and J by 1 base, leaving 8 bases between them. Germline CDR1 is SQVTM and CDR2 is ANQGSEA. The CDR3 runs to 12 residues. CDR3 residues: CSVVDTSYEQYF. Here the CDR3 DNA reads TGCAGCGTTGTGGACACATCCTACGAGCAGTACTTC.

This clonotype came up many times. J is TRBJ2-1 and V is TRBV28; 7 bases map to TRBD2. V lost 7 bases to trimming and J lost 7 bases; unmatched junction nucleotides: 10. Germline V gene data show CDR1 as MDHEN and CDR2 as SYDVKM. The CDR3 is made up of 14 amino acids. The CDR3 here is CASTPAGVSNEQFF. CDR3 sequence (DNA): TGTGCCAGCACGCCTGCGGGAGTTTCGAATGAGCAGTTCTTC.

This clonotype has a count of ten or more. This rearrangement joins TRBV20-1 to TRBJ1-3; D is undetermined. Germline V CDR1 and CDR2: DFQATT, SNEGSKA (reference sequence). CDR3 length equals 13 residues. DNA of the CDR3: TGCAGCAGCCCCCGGACCTCTGGAAACACCATATATTTT. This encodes CSSPRTSGNTIYF.

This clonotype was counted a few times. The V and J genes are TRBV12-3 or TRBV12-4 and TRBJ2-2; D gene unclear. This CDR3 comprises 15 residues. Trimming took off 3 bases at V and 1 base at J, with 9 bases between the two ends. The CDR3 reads CASSFGRVNTGELFF. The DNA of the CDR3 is TGTGCCAGCAGTTTTGGACGGGTGAACACCGGGGAGCTGTTTTTT.

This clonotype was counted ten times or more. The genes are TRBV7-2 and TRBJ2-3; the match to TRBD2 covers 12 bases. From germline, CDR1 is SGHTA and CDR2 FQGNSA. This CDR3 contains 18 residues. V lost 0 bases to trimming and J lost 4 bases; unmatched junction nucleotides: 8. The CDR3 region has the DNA TGTGCCAGCAGCTTAGCGGGGCTAGCGGGAGGGCCCCCAGATACGCAGTATTTT. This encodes CASSLAGLAGGPPDTQYF.

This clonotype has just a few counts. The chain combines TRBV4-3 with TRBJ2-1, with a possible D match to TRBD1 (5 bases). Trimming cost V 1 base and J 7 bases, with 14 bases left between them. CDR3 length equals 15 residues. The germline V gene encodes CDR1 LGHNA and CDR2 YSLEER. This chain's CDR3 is CASSQGGRQINEQFF. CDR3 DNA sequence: TGCGCCAGCAGCCAAGGAGGACGACAGATTAATGAGCAGTTCTTC.

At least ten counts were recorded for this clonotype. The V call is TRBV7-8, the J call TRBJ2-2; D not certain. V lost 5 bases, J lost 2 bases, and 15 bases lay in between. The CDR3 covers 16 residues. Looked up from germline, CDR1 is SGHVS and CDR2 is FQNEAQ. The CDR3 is CASSPTRRRNTGELFF. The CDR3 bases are TGTGCCAGCAGCCCTACTCGGCGGCGTAACACCGGGGAGCTGTTTTTT.

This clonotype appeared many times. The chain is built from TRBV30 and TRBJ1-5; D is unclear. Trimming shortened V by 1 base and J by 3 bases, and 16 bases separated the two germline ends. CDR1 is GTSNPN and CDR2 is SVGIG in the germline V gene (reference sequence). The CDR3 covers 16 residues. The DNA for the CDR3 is TGTGCCTGGAGTGGGGTCAGTGGGGATTACAATCAGCCCCAGCATTTT. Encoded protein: CAWSGVSGDYNQPQHF.

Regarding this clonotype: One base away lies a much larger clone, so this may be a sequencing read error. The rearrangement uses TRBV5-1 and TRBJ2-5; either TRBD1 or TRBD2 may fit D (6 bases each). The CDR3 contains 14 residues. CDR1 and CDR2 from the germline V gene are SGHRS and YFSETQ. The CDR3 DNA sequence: TGCGCCAGCCGAGAGGGGGAGGTTGGAGAGACCCGGTACTTC. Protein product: CASREGEVGETRYF.

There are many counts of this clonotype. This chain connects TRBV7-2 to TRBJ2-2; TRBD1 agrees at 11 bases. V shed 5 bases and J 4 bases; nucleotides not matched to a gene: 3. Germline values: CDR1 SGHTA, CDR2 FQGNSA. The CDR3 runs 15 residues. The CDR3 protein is CASSPDRGRTGELFF. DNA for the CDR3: TGTGCCAGCAGCCCGGACAGGGGGCGCACCGGGGAGCTGTTTTTT.

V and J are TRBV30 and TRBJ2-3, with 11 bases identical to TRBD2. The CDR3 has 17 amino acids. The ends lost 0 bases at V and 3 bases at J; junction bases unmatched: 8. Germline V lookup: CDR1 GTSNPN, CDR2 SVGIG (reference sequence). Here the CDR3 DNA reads TGTGCCTGGAGTGTTAGAACTAGCGGGAGTGGAACAGATACGCAGTATTTT. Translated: CAWSVRTSGSGTDTQYF.

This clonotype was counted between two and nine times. CDR3 sequence (DNA): TGTGCCAGCAGTTACCCCCGGGACAGGGGATTTCAGGAGAACGAAAAACTGTTTTTT. This sequence encodes CASSYPRDRGFQENEKLFF. The rearrangement links TRBV6-2 or TRBV6-3 to TRBJ1-4, with 10 positions matching TRBD1. CDR1 is MNHEY and CDR2 is SVGEGT in the germline V gene. The CDR3 consists of 19 residues. V shed 2 bases, J shed 8 bases, and the junction held 17 bases outside the gene matches.

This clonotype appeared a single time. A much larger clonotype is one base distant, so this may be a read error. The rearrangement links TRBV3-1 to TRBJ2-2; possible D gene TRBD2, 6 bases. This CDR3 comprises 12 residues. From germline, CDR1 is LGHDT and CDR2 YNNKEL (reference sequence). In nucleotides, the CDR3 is TGTGCCAGCAGACAGAACACCGGGGGGCTGTTTTTT. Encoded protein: CASRQNTGGLFF.

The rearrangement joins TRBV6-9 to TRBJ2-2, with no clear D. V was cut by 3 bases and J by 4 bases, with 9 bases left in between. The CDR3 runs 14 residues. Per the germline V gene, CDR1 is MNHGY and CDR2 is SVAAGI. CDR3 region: CASSYYSVTGELFF. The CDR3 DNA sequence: TGTGCCAGCAGTTACTACAGCGTCACCGGGGAGCTGTTTTTT.

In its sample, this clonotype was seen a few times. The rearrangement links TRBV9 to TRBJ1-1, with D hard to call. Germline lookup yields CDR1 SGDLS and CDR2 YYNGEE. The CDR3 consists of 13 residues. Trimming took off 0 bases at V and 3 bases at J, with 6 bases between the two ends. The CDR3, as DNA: TGTGCCAGCAGCGTAGAACTGTACACTGAAGCTTTCTTT. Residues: CASSVELYTEAFF.

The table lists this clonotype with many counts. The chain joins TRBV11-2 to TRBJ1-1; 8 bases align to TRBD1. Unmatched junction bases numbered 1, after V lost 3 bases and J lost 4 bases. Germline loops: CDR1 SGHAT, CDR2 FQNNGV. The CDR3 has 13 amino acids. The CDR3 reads CASSLGQVTEAFF. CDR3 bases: TGTGCCAGCAGCTTGGGACAGGTCACTGAAGCTTTCTTT.

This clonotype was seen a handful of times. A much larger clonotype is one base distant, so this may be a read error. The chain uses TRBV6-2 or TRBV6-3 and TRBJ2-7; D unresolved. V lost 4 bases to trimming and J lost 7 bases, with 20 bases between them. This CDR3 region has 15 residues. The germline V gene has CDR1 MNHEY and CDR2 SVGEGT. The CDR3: CASSFDGGSYNEQYF. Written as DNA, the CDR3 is TGTGCCAGCAGTTTCGACGGCGGCTCCTACAATGAGCAGTACTTC.